This T cell receptor beta chain appears in the sequencing data of a study of cytomegalovirus exposure and HLA in healthy donors. This clone came up a few times. The trim removed 5 bases at V and 1 base at J, leaving 10 bases unmatched. Germline V gene data show CDR1 as SGHAT and CDR2 as FQNNGV. This CDR3 spans 16 amino acids. The PCR used 60 Vbeta and 13 Jbeta primers. Using immunoSEQ multiplex PCR, the repertoire was profiled, and TCRdb retains in-frame clones only, with some absent. The profile shows 75,000 to 100,000 clones, around 80% of them singletons. This sequence originates from a man aged 60-69 years in good health and CMV-seropositive. This chain connects TRBV11-2 to TRBJ2-7; TRBD2 matches 8 bases. The material sequenced was PBMCs. CDR3 protein: CASSNMAGGASYEQYF. CDR3 coding DNA: TGTGCCAGCAGCAACATGGCGGGGGGTGCTTCCTACGAGCAGTACTTC.